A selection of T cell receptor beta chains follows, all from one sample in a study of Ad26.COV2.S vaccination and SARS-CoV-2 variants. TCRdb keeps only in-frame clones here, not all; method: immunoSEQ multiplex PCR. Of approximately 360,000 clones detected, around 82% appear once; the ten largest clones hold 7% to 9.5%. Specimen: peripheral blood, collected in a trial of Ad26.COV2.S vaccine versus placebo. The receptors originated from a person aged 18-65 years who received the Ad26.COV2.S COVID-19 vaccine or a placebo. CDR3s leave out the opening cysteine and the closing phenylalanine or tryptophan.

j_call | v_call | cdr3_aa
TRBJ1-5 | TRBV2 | ASNLFPAGNQPQH
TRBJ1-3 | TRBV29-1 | SARGRGGNTIY
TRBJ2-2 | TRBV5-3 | ASTLWVGTGELF
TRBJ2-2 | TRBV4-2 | ASSQLRGNTGELF
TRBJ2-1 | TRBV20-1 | SAKFYNEQF
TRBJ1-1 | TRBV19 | ASSPLLDSNTEAF
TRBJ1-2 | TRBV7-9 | ASSLDKRTGGNYGYT
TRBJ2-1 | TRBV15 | ATSGGVPYNEQF
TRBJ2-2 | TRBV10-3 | AISWTSGITGELF
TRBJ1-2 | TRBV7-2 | ASSSFGDYGYT
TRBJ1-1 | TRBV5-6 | ASSNEDGLNTEAF
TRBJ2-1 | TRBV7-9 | ASSFAGYNEQF
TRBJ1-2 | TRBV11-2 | ASSLYRRQSNYGYT
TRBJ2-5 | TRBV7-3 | ASSLGGGGKETQY
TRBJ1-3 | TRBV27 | ASSLTHRGSGNTIY
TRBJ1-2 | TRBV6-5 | ASSLQKNYGYT
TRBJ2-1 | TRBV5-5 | ASSVSGRVNNEQF
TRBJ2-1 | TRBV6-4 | ASSDLAGGGEQF
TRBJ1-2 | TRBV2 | ASMRDYGYT
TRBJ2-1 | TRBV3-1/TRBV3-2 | ASSLGPEQF
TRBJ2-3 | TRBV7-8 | ASSLSPRGASDTQY
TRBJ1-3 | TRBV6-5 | ASRDRDSRNTIY
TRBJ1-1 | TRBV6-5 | ASSSYGLMNTEAF
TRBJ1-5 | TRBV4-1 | ASSQEWDRGQPQH
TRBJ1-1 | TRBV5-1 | ARIRDTEAF
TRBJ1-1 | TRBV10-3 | AIDPGQGGGTEAF
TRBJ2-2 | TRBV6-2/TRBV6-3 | ASSHNRGTGELF